This T cell receptor beta chain appears in the sequencing data of a study of T cell responses to AZD1222 COVID-19 vaccine. Whole-study findings and limits: Reports say nearly half of spike-specific TCRs go after unmutated variant regions.

The germline V gene has CDR1 WNHNN and CDR2 SYGVQD (reference sequence). The V end lost 8 bases, the J end lost 5 bases, and 18 bases lay between the germline ends. This CDR3 contains 14 residues. Turning to this clone: What it binds is not known.

Assay used: immunoSEQ multiplex PCR; TCRdb lists only in-frame clones, some missing. The data show under 200,000 clones, about 92% seen once. The sequencing used peripheral blood, collected on day 0 of AZD1222 vaccination. The V and J genes are TRBV10-1 and TRBJ1-1, with D possibly matching TRBD1 (6 bases). This TCR was sampled from an adult in good health. In nucleotides, the CDR3 is TGCGCCAGCTCTTTAACAGGGCGGGGGACTGAAGCTTTCTTT. This sequence encodes CASSLTGRGTEAFF.